This entry is about one T cell receptor (beta chain). TCRdb keeps only in-frame clones here, not all; method: immunoSEQ multiplex PCR. This table has 30,000 to 40,000 clones, around 90% appearing once. The sample belongs to a study of T cell changes during pregnancy in multiple sclerosis. CDR1 and CDR2 from the germline V gene are SGHRS and YFSETQ. The CDR3 spans 13 residues. V shed 0 bases and J shed 6 bases, with 10 bases lying between them. The clonotype comes from a female donor with multiple sclerosis, enrolled in a pregnancy study. The rearrangement joins TRBV5-1 to TRBJ2-7; D possibly corresponds to TRBD2 (5 bases). Sequenced here: CD4+ T cells from peripheral blood mononuclear cells, sampled before pregnancy. CDR3 sequence reads: CASSLVGGPEQYF. The CDR3 region has the DNA TGCGCCAGCAGCTTGGTCGGAGGCCCCGAGCAGTACTTC.